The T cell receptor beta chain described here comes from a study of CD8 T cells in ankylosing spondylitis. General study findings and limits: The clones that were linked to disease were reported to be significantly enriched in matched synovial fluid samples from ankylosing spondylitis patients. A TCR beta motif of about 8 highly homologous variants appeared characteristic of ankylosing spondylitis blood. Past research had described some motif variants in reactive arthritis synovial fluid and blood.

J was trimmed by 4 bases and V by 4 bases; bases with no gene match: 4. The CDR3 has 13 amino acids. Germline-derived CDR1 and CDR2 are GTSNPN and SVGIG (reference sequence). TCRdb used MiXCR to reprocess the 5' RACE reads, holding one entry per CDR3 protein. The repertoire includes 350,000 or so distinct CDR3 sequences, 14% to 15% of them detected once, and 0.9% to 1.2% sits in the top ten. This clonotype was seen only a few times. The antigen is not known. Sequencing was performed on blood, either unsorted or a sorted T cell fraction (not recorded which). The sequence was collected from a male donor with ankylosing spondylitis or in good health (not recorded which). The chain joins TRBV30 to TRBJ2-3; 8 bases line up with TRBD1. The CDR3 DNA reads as TGTGCCTGGACCCCAGGGGGCGCAGATACGCAGTATTTT. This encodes CAWTPGGADTQYF.